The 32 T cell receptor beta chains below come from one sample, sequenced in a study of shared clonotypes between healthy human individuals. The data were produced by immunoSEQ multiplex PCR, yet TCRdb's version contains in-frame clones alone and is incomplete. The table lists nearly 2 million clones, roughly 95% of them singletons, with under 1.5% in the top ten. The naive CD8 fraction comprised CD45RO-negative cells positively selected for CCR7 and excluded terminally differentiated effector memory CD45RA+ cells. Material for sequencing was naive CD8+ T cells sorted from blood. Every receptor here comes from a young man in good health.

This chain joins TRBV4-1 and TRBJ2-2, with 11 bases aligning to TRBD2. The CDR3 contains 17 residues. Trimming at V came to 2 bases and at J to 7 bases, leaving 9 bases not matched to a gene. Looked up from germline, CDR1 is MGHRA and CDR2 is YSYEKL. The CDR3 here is CASSQIAGGPGDGELFF. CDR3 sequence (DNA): TGCGCCAGCAGCCAAATAGCGGGAGGGCCTGGTGACGGGGAGCTGTTTTTT.

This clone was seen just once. The DNA for the CDR3 is TGTGCCAGCAGTTTCCTGGGATATGCCTACGAGCAGTACTTC. Translating gives CASSFLGYAYEQYF. The V and J genes are TRBV28 and TRBJ2-7; D gene uncertain. Germline V gives CDR1 MDHEN, CDR2 SYDVKM. Between the trimmed V and J ends, which lost 3 bases and 2 bases, there was a span of 11 bases. CDR3 length: 14 residues.

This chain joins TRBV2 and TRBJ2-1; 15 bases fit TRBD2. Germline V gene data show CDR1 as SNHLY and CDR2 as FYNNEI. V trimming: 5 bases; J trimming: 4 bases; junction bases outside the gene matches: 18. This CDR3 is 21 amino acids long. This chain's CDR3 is CASSHGTGLAGGPGRYNEQFF. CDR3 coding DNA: TGTGCCAGCAGTCATGGAACTGGACTAGCGGGAGGGCCGGGTAGATACAATGAGCAGTTCTTC.

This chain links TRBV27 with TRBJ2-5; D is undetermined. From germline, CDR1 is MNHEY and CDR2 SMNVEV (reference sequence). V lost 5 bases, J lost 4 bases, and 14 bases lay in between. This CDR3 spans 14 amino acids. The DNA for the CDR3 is TGTGCCAGCAGTCCCAATCCGACGGGAGAGACCCAGTACTTC. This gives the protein CASSPNPTGETQYF.

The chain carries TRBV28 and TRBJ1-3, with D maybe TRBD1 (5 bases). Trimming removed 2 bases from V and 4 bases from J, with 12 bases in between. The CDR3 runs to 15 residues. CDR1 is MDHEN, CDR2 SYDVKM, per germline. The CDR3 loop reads CASSLDSSHGNTIYF. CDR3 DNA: TGTGCCAGCAGTTTAGACAGCTCACACGGAAACACCATATATTTT.

Here the CDR3 DNA reads TGTGCCGTAAGGACAGGGGGATTCACTGAAGCTTTCTTT. This translates into CAVRTGGFTEAFF. V usage is TRBV6-5 and J usage is TRBJ1-1; 10 positions match TRBD1. The germline CDR1 and CDR2 sequences are MNHEY and SVGAGI. The CDR3 contains 13 residues. With 11 bases clipped from V and 4 bases from J, the junction kept 7 bases outside the gene matches.

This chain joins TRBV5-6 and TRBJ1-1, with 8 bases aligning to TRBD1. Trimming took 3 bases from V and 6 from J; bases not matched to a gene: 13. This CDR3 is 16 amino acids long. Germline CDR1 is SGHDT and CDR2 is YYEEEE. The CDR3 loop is CASSSPATGASAEAFF. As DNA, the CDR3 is TGTGCCAGCAGCTCACCCGCGACAGGGGCTAGCGCTGAAGCTTTCTTT.

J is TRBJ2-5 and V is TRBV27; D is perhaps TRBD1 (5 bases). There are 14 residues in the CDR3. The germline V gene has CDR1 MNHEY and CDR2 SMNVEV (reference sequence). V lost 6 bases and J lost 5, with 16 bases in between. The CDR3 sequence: CASSPRGFGETQYF. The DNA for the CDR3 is TGTGCCAGCAGCCCTAGGGGTTTCGGCGAGACCCAGTACTTC.

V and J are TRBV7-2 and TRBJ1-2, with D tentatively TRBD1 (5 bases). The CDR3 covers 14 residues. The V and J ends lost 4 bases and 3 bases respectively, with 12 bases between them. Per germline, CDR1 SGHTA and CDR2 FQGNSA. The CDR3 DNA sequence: TGTGCCAGCAGCTCCTTTTTGGGGGACTATGGCTACACCTTC. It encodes CASSSFLGDYGYTF.

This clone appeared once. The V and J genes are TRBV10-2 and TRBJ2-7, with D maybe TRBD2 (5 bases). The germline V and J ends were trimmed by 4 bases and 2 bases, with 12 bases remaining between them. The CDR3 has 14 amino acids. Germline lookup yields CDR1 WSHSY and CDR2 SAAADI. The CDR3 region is CASSARAETYEQYF. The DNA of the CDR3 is TGCGCCAGCAGTGCTCGAGCGGAAACCTACGAGCAGTACTTC.

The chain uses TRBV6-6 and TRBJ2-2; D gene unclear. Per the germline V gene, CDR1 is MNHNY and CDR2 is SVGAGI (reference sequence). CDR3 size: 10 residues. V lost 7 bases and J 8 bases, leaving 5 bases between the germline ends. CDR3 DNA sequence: TGTGCCAGCATGATGGGGGAGCTGTTTTTT. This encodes CASMMGELFF.

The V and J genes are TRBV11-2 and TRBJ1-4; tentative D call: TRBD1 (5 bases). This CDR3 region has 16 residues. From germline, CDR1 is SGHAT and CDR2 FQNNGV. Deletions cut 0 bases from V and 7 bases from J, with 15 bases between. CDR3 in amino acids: CASSLDIRGSSEKLFF. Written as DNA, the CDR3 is TGTGCCAGCAGCTTAGATATTAGGGGTTCATCTGAAAAACTGTTTTTT.

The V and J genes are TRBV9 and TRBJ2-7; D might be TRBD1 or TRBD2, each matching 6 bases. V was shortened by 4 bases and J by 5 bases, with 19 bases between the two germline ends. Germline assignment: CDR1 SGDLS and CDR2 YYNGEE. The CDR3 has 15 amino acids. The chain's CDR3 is CASSSGAGNKDEQYF. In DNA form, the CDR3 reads TGTGCCAGCAGCTCGGGGGCGGGAAATAAGGACGAGCAGTACTTC.

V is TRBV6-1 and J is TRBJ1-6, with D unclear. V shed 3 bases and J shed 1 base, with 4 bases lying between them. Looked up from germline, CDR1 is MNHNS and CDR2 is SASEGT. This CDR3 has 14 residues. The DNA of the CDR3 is TGTGCCAGCAGTGACATTTCCTATAATTCACCCCTCCACTTT. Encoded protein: CASSDISYNSPLHF.

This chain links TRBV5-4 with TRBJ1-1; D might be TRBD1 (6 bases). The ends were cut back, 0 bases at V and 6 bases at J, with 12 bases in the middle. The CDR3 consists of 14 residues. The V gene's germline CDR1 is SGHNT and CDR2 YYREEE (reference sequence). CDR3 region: CASSLAGGAAEAFF. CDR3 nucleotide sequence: TGTGCCAGCAGCTTGGCCGGGGGGGCGGCTGAAGCTTTCTTT. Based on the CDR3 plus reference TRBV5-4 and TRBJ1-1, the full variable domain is ETGVTQSPTHLIKTRGQQVTLRCSSQSGHNTVSWYQQALGQGPQFIFQYYREEENGRGNFPPRFSGLQFPNYSSELNVNALELDDSALYLCASSLAGGAAEAFFGQGTRLTVV.

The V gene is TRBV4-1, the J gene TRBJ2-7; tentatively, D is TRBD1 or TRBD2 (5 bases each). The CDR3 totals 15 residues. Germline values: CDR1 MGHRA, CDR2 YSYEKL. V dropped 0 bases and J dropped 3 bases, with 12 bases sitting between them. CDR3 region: CASSQEGEWGYEQYF. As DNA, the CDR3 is TGCGCCAGCAGCCAAGAAGGGGAGTGGGGCTACGAGCAGTACTTC.

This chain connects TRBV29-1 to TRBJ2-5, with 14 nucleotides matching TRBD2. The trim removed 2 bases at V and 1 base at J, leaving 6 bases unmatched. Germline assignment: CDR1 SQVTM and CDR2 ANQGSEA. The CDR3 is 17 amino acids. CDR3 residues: CSVEPGLAGAVQETQYF. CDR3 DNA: TGCAGCGTTGAACCGGGACTAGCGGGAGCAGTCCAAGAGACCCAGTACTTC.

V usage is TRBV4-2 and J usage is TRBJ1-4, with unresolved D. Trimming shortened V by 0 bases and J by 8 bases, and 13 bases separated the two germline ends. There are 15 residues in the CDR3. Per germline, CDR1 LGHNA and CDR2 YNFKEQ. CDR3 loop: CASSQDMRAYEKLFF. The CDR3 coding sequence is TGTGCCAGCAGCCAAGATATGAGGGCCTACGAAAAACTGTTTTTT.

The CDR3 here is CAIRIEAHGQFF. CDR3 in DNA: TGTGCCATCAGGATCGAAGCCCATGGGCAGTTCTTC. The V call is TRBV10-3, the J call TRBJ2-1; D remains ambiguous. This CDR3 comprises 12 residues. The ends were cut back, 6 bases at V and 12 bases at J, with 15 bases in the middle. Per the germline V gene, CDR1 is ENHRY and CDR2 is SYGVKD.

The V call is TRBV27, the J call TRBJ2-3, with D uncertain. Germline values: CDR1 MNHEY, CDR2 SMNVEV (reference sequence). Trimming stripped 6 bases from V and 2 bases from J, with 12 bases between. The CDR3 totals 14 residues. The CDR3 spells CASSYGPHTDTQYF. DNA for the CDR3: TGTGCCAGCAGCTATGGGCCCCACACAGATACGCAGTATTTT.

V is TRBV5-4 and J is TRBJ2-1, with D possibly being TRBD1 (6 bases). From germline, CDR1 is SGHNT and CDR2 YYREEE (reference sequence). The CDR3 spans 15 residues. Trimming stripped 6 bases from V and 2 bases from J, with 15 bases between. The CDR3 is CASTRAGAAYNEQFF. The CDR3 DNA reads TGTGCCAGCACCCGGGCAGGGGCCGCCTACAATGAGCAGTTCTTC.

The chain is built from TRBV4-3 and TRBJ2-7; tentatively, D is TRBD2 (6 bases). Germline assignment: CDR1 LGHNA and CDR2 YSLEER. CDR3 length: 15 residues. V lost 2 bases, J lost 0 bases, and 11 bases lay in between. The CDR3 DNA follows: TGCGCCAGCAGCCAAAGGACTACGCCCTCCTACGAGCAGTACTTC. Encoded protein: CASSQRTTPSYEQYF.

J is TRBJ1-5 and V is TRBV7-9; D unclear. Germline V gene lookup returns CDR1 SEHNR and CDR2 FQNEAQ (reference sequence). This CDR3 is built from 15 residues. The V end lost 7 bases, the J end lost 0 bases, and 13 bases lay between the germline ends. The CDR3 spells CASTSTGSSNQPQHF. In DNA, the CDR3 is TGTGCCAGCACCTCAACCGGCAGTAGCAATCAGCCCCAGCATTTT.

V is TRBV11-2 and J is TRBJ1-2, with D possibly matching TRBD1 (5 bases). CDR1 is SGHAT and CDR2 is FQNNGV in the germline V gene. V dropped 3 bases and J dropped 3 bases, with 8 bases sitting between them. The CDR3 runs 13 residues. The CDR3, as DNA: TGTGCCAGCAGCTTGATGGGGGACTATGGCTACACCTTC. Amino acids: CASSLMGDYGYTF. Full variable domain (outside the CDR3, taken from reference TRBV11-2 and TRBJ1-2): EAGVAQSPRYKIIEKRQSVAFWCNPISGHATLYWYQQILGQGPKLLIQFQNNGVVDDSQLPKDRFSAERLKGVDSTLKIQPAKLEDSAVYLCASSLMGDYGYTFGSGTRLTVV.

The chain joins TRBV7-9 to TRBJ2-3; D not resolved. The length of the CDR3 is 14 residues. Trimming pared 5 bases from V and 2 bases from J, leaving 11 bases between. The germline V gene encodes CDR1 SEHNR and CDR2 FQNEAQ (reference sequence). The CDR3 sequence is CASSQAGDTDTQYF. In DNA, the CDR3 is TGTGCCAGCAGCCAAGCTGGTGACACAGATACGCAGTATTTT.

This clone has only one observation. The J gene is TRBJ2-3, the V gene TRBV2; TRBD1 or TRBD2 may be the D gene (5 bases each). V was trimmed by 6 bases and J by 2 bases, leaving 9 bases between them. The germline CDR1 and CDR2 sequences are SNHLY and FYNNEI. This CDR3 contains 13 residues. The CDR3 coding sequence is TGTGCCAGCAGGGGGACCTACACAGATACGCAGTATTTT. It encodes CASRGTYTDTQYF.

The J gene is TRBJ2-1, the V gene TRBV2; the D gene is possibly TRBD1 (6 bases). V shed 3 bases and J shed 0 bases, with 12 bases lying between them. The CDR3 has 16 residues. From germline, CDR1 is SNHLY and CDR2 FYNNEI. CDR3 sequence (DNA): TGTGCCAGCAGTGATTGGGGGCCCAGCTCCTACAATGAGCAGTTCTTC. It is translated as CASSDWGPSSYNEQFF.

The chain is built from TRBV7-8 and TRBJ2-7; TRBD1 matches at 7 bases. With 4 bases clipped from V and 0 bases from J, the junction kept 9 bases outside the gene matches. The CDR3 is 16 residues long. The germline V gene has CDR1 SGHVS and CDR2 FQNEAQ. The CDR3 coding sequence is TGTGCCAGCAGCTCGGCTACAGGGGAATCCTCCTACGAGCAGTACTTC. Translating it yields CASSSATGESSYEQYF.

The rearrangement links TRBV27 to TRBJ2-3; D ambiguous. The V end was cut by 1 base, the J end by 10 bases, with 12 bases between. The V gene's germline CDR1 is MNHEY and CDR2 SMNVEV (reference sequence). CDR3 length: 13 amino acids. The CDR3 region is CASSLLVGEAQYF. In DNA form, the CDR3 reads TGTGCCAGCAGTTTATTGGTCGGTGAGGCGCAGTATTTT.

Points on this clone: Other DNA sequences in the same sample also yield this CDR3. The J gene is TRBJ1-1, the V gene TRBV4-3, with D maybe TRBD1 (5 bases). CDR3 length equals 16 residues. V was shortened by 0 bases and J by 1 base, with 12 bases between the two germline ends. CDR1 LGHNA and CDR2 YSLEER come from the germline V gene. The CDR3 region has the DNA TGCGCCAGCAGCCAAGATCGGTGGGGGGAGAACACTGAAGCTTTCTTT. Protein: CASSQDRWGENTEAFF.

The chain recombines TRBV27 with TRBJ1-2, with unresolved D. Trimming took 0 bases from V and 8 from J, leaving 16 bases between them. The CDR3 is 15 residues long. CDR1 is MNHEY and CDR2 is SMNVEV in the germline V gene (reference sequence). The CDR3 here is CASSLSTGTYEGYTF. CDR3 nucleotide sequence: TGTGCCAGCAGTTTATCGACTGGTACCTATGAGGGCTACACCTTC.

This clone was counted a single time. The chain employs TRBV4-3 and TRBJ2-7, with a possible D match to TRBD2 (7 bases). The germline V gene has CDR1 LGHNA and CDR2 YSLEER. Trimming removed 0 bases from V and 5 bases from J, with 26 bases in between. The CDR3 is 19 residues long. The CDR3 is CASSQEGGANLHGPDEQYF. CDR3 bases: TGCGCCAGCAGCCAAGAGGGGGGGGCTAACCTCCATGGGCCGGACGAGCAGTACTTC.